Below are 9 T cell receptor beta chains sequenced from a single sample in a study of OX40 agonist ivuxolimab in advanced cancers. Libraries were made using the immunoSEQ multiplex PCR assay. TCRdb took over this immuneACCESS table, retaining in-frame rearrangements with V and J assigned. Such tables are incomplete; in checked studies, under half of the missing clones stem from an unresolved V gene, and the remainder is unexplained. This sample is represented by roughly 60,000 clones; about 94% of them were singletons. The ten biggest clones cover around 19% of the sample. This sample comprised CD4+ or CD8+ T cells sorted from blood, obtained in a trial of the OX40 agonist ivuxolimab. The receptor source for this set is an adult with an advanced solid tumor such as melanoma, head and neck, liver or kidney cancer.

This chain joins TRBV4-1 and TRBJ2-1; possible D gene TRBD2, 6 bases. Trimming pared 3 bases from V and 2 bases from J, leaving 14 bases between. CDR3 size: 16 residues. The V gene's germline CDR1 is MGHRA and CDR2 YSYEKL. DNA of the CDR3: TGCGCCAGCAGCCATTTTAGCGGAGGGGCCTACAATGAGCAGTTCTTC. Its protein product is CASSHFSGGAYNEQFF.

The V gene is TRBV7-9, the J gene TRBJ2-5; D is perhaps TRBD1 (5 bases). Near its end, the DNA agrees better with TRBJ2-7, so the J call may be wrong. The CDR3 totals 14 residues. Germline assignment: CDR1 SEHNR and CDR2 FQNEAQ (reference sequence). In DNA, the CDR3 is TGTGCCAGCAGCAGGGGCGGCCAAACCTACGAGCAGTACTTC. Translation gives CASSRGGQTYEQYF.

The CDR3 nucleotides are TGTGCCAGCAGCGTCGGGACACATTACAATGAGCAGTTCTTC. Translated: CASSVGTHYNEQFF. V usage is TRBV9 and J usage is TRBJ2-1; possibly TRBD1 for D (6 bases). This CDR3 has 14 residues. The ends were cut back, 2 bases at V and 4 bases at J, with 10 bases in the middle. Looked up from germline, CDR1 is SGDLS and CDR2 is YYNGEE.

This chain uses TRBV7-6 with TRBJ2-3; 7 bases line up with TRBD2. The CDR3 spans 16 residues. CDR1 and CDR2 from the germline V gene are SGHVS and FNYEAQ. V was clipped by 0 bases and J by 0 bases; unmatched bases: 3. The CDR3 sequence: CASSLAGGTSTDTQYF. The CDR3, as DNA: TGTGCCAGCAGCTTAGCGGGGGGGACTAGCACAGATACGCAGTATTTT.

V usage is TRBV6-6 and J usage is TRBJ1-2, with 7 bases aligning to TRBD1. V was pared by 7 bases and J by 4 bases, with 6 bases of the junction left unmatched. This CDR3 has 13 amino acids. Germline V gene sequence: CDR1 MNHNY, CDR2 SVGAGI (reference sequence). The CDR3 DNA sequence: TGTGCCAGCACCTCAGGGGGAACCTATGGCTACACCTTC. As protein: CASTSGGTYGYTF.

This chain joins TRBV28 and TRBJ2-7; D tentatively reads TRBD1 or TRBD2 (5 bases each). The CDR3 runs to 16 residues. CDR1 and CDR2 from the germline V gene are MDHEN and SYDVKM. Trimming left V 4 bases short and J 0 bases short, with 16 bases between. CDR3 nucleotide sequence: TGTGCCAGCAGTTCCGGGACCCTAGGTAACTCCTACGAGCAGTACTTC. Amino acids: CASSSGTLGNSYEQYF.

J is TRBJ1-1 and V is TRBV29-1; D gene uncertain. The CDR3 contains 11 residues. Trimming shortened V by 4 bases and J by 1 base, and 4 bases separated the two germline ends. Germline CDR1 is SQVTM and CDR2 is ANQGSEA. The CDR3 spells CSVGKNTEAFF. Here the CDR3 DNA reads TGCAGCGTTGGGAAGAACACTGAAGCTTTCTTT. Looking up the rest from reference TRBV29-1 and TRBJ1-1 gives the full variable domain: SAVISQKPSRDICQRGTSLTIQCQVDSQVTMMFWYRQQPGQSLTLIATANQGSEATYESGFVIDKFPISRPNLTFSTLTVSNMSPEDSSIYLCSVGKNTEAFFGQGTRLTVV.

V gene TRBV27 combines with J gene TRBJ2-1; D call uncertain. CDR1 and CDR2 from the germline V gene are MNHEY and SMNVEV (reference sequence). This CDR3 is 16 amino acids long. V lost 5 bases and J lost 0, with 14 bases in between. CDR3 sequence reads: CASSQLTLSSYNEQFF. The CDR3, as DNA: TGTGCCAGCAGTCAGTTGACACTCAGCTCCTACAATGAGCAGTTCTTC.

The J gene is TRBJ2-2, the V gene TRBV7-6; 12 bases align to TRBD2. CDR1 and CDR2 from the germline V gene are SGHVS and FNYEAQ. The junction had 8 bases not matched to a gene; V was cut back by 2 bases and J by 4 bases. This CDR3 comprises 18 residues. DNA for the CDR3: TGTGCCAGCAGCTTAATCCTAGCGGGAGGGCCGGGCACCGGGGAGCTGTTTTTT. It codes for CASSLILAGGPGTGELFF.